This TCR beta chain was sequenced in a study of cytomegalovirus exposure and HLA in healthy donors. Study-wide points: In a later analysis, V- and J-gene trimming of beta chains associated with a DCLRE1C missense variant, replicated independently. Most observed TCR sequences were rare, whereas some public TCRs were detected in many donors. It was confirmed in vitro that a few of the CMV-associated chains were specific for CMV antigens.

V was pared by 0 bases and J by 5 bases, with 5 bases between. Germline lookup yields CDR1 SGHKS and CDR2 YYEKEE (reference sequence). The CDR3 runs to 12 residues. The PCR contained 60 Vbeta and 13 Jbeta primers. The data were produced by immunoSEQ multiplex PCR, yet TCRdb's version contains in-frame clones alone and is incomplete. The sample includes about 120,000 clones, 82% of them seen just once. Of note for this clone: What it binds is unknown.

The sequence came from a woman aged 18-29 years in good health and CMV-seronegative. The chain carries TRBV5-5 and TRBJ1-2, with D unclear. The sample comprised PBMCs. CDR3 nucleotide sequence: TGTGCCAGCAGCTTGGCTCTATATGGCTACACCTTC. It is translated as CASSLALYGYTF.